A selection of T cell receptor beta chains follows, all from one sample in a study of blood T cells in healthy people across ages. TCRdb re-called the 5' RACE reads with MiXCR, one entry per CDR3 protein. The sample gives fewer than 750,000 distinct CDR3 sequences, around 48% of which show up once; approximately 23% is in the top ten. Sequencing was performed on blood. These receptors were taken from an elderly man in good health. Each CDR3 is given with its conserved first and last residue.

v_call,cdr3_aa
TRBV29-1,CSVGRLAGSYNEQFF
TRBV6-5,CASSYQEQETQYF
TRBV3-1,CASSRDAAVTPQSTQYF
TRBV9,CASSSAGDPPLLAYGYTF
TRBV4-1,CASSQDGTEDYEQYF
TRBV10-3,CAISVAGGNTDTQYF
TRBV2,CASNPQTLGNEQFF
TRBV4-3,CASSQEHFIPGQGPDSPLHF
TRBV7-2,CASSAGTGRSPLHF
TRBV6-6,CASSYVTGSLSLHGYTF
TRBV5-1,CASSGGQPDYGYTF
TRBV20-1,CSASLVMNTEAFF
TRBV5-1,CASGLGIRRGGEQYF
TRBV7-2,CASSLAGQLSGANVLTF
TRBV12-3/TRBV12-4,CASSLTSQGAPYEQYF
TRBV24-1,CATSDATENEQFF
TRBV12-3/TRBV12-4,CASSRGQGATNTEAFF
TRBV7-2,CASSPQYGSGANVLTF
TRBV3-1,CASSHPDRVETQYF
TRBV20-1,CSARDSVPKIEQFF
TRBV3-1,CASSQARGSNGYTF
TRBV4-3,CASSQDATARYSNQPQHF
TRBV20-1,CSARDPATSQETQYF
TRBV6-5,CASRTSDRGHEQYF
TRBV29-1,CSVRKGDIQYF
TRBV29-1,CSVAGQVGGELFF
TRBV20-1,CSARDRARPAYEQYF
TRBV6-2/TRBV6-3,CVSSETSGGVYEQYF
TRBV7-9,CASSPSGRETQYF
TRBV7-6,CASSSGGPGANVLTF
TRBV7-2,CAGSLMGTGAYEQYF
TRBV7-2,CASSLGGRGGTYEQYF
TRBV7-2,CASSPRASTDTQYF
TRBV12-3/TRBV12-4,CASSLAQVGEQYF
TRBV28,CASGYTSGSVGIQYF
TRBV20-1,CSVNGQGGLYEQYF
TRBV29-1,CSVLWVNADTQYF
TRBV7-2,CASSPNFSGGTSYNEQFF
TRBV10-3,CAISFEPEDTQYF
TRBV6-6,CASSYGGAADYGYTF
TRBV20-1,CSATLNEKLFF
TRBV27,CASSPAPRSNQPQHF
TRBV29-1,CSVTPTGLKETQYF
TRBV29-1,CSVAQGPNNEQFF
TRBV4-1,CASSLLALSSYEQFF
TRBV7-2,CASSLNGRSSSYEQYF
TRBV20-1,CSASRRGRSNQPQHF
TRBV12-3/TRBV12-4,CASSLALTGYGYTF
TRBV7-2,CASSESRGAQYEQYF
TRBV29-1,CSARAAGDADTQYF
TRBV7-9,CASSQWTGERNEQFF
TRBV6-1,CASSEDRGNSPLHF
TRBV4-3,CASSQGTPSGEQFF
TRBV4-3,CASSQGVRGSYEQYF
TRBV20-1,CSALTLAGREQYF
TRBV7-2,CASGGGINYGYTF
TRBV11-2,CASSLTRTTLSYNEQFF
TRBV6-6,CASRGLTGSNSYNEQFF
TRBV6-5,CASRLTGIGSYNEQFF
TRBV6-2/TRBV6-3,CATTDRGETYEQYF